These 12 T cell receptor beta chains came from one sample sequenced in a study of CD8+ T cells in alopecia areata. The treatment denotes: oral pan-JAK inhibitor, 5-10 mg twice daily. The authors extracted RNA and reverse transcribed it into cDNA as the sequencing template. TCRdb's copy holds only in-frame clones and misses some; the assay was immunoSEQ multiplex PCR. The sample contains some 200,000 clones, around 56% of which appear only once. Sample: CD4+ T cells sorted from blood, taken at week 4, from a patient treated with tofacitinib. The receptors originated from a human donor with alopecia areata.

The V and J genes are TRBV30 and TRBJ1-4; the D gene is possibly TRBD1 (5 bases). From germline, CDR1 is GTSNPN and CDR2 SVGIG (reference sequence). The CDR3 runs 15 residues. V lost 0 bases, J lost 0 bases, and 8 bases lay in between. The CDR3 loop reads CAWSVSGATNEKLFF. The CDR3 DNA sequence: TGTGCCTGGAGTGTATCGGGGGCAACTAATGAAAAACTGTTTTTT. Complete variable domain (other parts from reference TRBV30 and TRBJ1-4): SQTIHQWPATLVQPVGSPLSLECTVEGTSNPNLYWYRQAAGRGLQLLFYSVGIGQISSEVPQNLSASRPQDRQFILSSKKLLLSDSGFYLCAWSVSGATNEKLFFGSGTQLSVL.

The chain uses TRBV30 and TRBJ1-4; maybe TRBD1 (5 bases). From germline, CDR1 is GTSNPN and CDR2 SVGIG (reference sequence). The germline V and J ends were trimmed by 4 bases and 14 bases, with 14 bases remaining between them. This CDR3 is built from 11 residues. CDR3 in DNA: TGTGCCTGGAAAAGGGGCGCCACGCTGTTTTTT. Amino acid sequence: CAWKRGATLFF.

J is TRBJ2-7 and V is TRBV30; possibly TRBD1 or TRBD2 for D (5 bases each). The V end was cut by 0 bases, the J end by 1 base, with 13 bases between. The CDR3 loop spans 15 amino acids. In germline, CDR1 is GTSNPN, CDR2 SVGIG (reference sequence). CDR3 nucleotides: TGTGCCTGGAGTGTACTAGGGGCACAGTCCTACGAGCAGTACTTC. Encoded protein: CAWSVLGAQSYEQYF.

V is TRBV7-2 and J is TRBJ2-5, with D possibly TRBD2 on 6 matching bases. V lost 5 bases and J lost 3, with 10 bases in between. In germline, CDR1 is SGHTA, CDR2 FQGNSA. The CDR3 runs 13 residues. The CDR3 reads CASSRDFEETQYF. The CDR3, as DNA: TGTGCCAGCAGCCGGGACTTCGAAGAGACCCAGTACTTC.

The chain links TRBV29-1 to TRBJ2-3, with a weak D call TRBD1 (6 bases). The ends were cut back, 3 bases at V and 2 bases at J, with 12 bases in the middle. The CDR3 contains 14 residues. CDR1 is SQVTM and CDR2 is ANQGSEA in the germline V gene. CDR3 region: CSVDPTGTTDTQYF. The DNA of the CDR3 is TGCAGCGTTGATCCGACAGGAACCACAGATACGCAGTATTTT.

CDR3 DNA sequence: TGTGCCAGCAGCCCGCCGGGACTAGAGTACAATGAGCAGTTCTTC. It specifies CASSPPGLEYNEQFF. The chain is built from TRBV5-4 and TRBJ2-1, with 8 bases matching TRBD2. The V gene's germline CDR1 is SGHNT and CDR2 YYREEE (reference sequence). Trimming at V came to 4 bases and at J to 4 bases, leaving 7 bases not matched to a gene. The CDR3 extends over 15 amino acids.

The chain has TRBV28 and TRBJ2-7; D not certain. Germline assignment: CDR1 MDHEN and CDR2 SYDVKM. V was shortened by 6 bases and J by 7 bases, with 13 bases between the two germline ends. This CDR3 is built from 12 residues. DNA for the CDR3: TGTGCCAGCAGCTCCCGAGGAATTGAGCAGTACTTC. The encoded protein is CASSSRGIEQYF.

V usage is TRBV7-9 and J usage is TRBJ2-5; possibly TRBD2 for D (6 bases). V was trimmed by 5 bases and J by 4 bases, leaving 11 bases between them. CDR1 is SEHNR and CDR2 is FQNEAQ in the germline V gene (reference sequence). This CDR3 contains 13 residues. The CDR3 protein is CASSRVTRETQYF. The CDR3 bases are TGTGCCAGCAGCCGTGTGACTAGAGAGACCCAGTACTTC.

This sequence joins TRBV15 and TRBJ1-2, with no clear D. Germline V gives CDR1 LNHNV, CDR2 YYDKDF (reference sequence). Trimming removed 0 bases from V and 4 bases from J, with 12 bases in between. The CDR3 covers 15 residues. The CDR3 loop is CATSRDRGSSYGYTF. The CDR3 DNA sequence: TGTGCCACCAGCAGAGATAGAGGGTCCTCCTATGGCTACACCTTC.

The CDR3 region is CASSLGPEEQPQHF. The CDR3 DNA follows: TGCGCCAGCAGCTTGGGGCCGGAGGAACAGCCCCAGCATTTT. This chain links TRBV5-1 with TRBJ1-5, with D hard to call. Per germline, CDR1 SGHRS and CDR2 YFSETQ. Trimming removed 0 bases at V and 7 bases at J, with 11 bases between. The CDR3 runs to 14 residues.

V is TRBV30 and J is TRBJ2-1; TRBD1 agrees at 8 bases. This CDR3 has 12 residues. Germline CDR1 reads GTSNPN; CDR2 reads SVGIG (reference sequence). J lost 9 bases, V lost 5 bases, and 6 bases had no gene match. The CDR3 sequence: CAWGPGGAEQFF. The CDR3 bases are TGTGCCTGGGGTCCAGGGGGCGCTGAGCAGTTCTTC.

This clone was counted between two and nine times. The chain carries TRBV4-3 and TRBJ2-3; perhaps TRBD2 as D (5 bases). The V end lost 4 bases, the J end lost 4 bases, and 18 bases lay between the germline ends. Germline-derived CDR1 and CDR2 are LGHNA and YSLEER. The CDR3 has 16 amino acids. This CDR3 is CASSLRGKVAADTQYF. The CDR3 nucleotides are TGCGCCAGCAGCCTCCGAGGGAAAGTGGCCGCAGATACGCAGTATTTT.